The 17 T cell receptor beta chains below were found in one sample sequenced in a study of cytomegalovirus exposure and HLA in healthy donors. Only in-frame clones appear in the TCRdb table, and some are missing; sequencing was by immunoSEQ multiplex PCR. The sample consists of about 270,000 clones, approximately 83% of them appearing once. The sample taken for sequencing was PBMCs. The receptors originated from a woman under 30 in good health and CMV-seronegative.

This clone was detected once. The chain combines TRBV7-8 with TRBJ1-5, with TRBD1 as a possible D gene (6 bases). The germline CDR1 and CDR2 sequences are SGHVS and FQNEAQ. CDR3 length: 14 residues. Deletions cut 1 base from V and 8 bases from J, with 12 bases between. As DNA, the CDR3 is TGTGCCAGCAGCTTAGGGCAGGGGATGGAGCCCCAGCATTTT. Amino acid sequence: CASSLGQGMEPQHF.

The count of this clone is one. This chain connects TRBV10-3 to TRBJ2-7, with 7 bases fitting TRBD1. The ends lost 10 bases at V and 1 base at J; junction bases unmatched: 4. Germline loops: CDR1 ENHRY, CDR2 SYGVKD. The CDR3 totals 12 residues. The CDR3 loop reads CATRDRSYEQYF. CDR3 bases: TGTGCCACCCGGGACAGATCCTACGAGCAGTACTTC.

This clone was detected a few times. The chain links TRBV18 to TRBJ1-2; TRBD1 aligns across 9 bases. Looked up from germline, CDR1 is KGHSH and CDR2 is LQKENI. With V trimmed by 1 base and J by 4 bases, 1 base remained unmatched. CDR3 length: 14 amino acids. The CDR3 loop reads CASSPRTGAYGYTF. CDR3 coding DNA: TGTGCCAGCTCACCACGGACAGGGGCCTATGGCTACACCTTC.

The chain couples TRBV30 to TRBJ2-3; 9 bases line up with TRBD1. This CDR3 spans 14 amino acids. J gave up 6 bases and V 4 bases, and 8 bases lay outside the gene matches. The germline V gene has CDR1 GTSNPN and CDR2 SVGIG (reference sequence). The CDR3 nucleotides are TGTGCCTGGACACCGGGACAGGGTGCGGATACGCAGTATTTT. This encodes CAWTPGQGADTQYF.

This clone was seen once. This chain uses TRBV27 with TRBJ2-7; the D is unclear. Looked up from germline, CDR1 is MNHEY and CDR2 is SMNVEV (reference sequence). The CDR3 totals 15 residues. V was shortened by 2 bases and J by 3 bases, with 14 bases between the two germline ends. The CDR3 spells CASSLTPWLDYEQYF. The CDR3 nucleotides read TGTGCCAGCAGTTTAACCCCGTGGCTTGACTACGAGCAGTACTTC.

V usage is TRBV5-1 and J usage is TRBJ2-7, with D unclear. This CDR3 is built from 13 residues. Trimming left V 0 bases short and J 4 bases short, with 8 bases between. Germline V gives CDR1 SGHRS, CDR2 YFSETQ. The CDR3 sequence is CASSLGLLYEQYF. The CDR3 nucleotides read TGCGCCAGCAGCTTGGGACTTCTATACGAGCAGTACTTC. The variable domain in full, with the rest retrieved from reference TRBV5-1 and TRBJ2-7, is KAGVTQTPRYLIKTRGQQVTLSCSPISGHRSVSWYQQTPGQGLQFLFEYFSETQRNKGNFPGRFSGRQFSNSRSEMNVSTLELGDSALYLCASSLGLLYEQYFGPGTRLTVT.

The chain couples TRBV5-6 to TRBJ2-7; perhaps TRBD2 as D (6 bases). The CDR3 loop spans 15 amino acids. V was clipped by 4 bases and J by 6 bases, with 20 bases between them. Germline-derived CDR1 and CDR2 are SGHDT and YYEEEE. The CDR3 loop reads CASSPVGGFRLEQYF. In nucleotides, the CDR3 is TGTGCCAGCAGCCCGGTGGGAGGATTCCGACTCGAGCAGTACTTC.

The chain is built from TRBV10-2 and TRBJ2-1; 9 positions match TRBD2. From germline, CDR1 is WSHSY and CDR2 SAAADI. The trim removed 6 bases at V and 0 bases at J, leaving 6 bases unmatched. The CDR3 covers 16 residues. CDR3 in amino acids: CASRLGLASSYNEQFF. CDR3 coding DNA: TGCGCCAGCAGGCTTGGACTAGCGAGCTCCTACAATGAGCAGTTCTTC.

This clone was counted once. The chain carries TRBV30 and TRBJ2-3, with TRBD2 identical over 13 bases. In germline, CDR1 is GTSNPN, CDR2 SVGIG (reference sequence). This CDR3 region has 14 residues. After removal of 6 bases from V and 9 bases from J, the junction contained 9 bases not matched to a gene. CDR3 DNA sequence: TGTGCCTGCAGGACTAGCGGGAGTGTGATCACGCAGTATTTT. Its translation: CACRTSGSVITQYF. Together with reference TRBV30 and TRBJ2-3, the CDR3 gives the full variable domain: SQTIHQWPATLVQPVGSPLSLECTVEGTSNPNLYWYRQAAGRGLQLLFYSVGIGQISSEVPQNLSASRPQDRQFILSSKKLLLSDSGFYLCACRTSGSVITQYFGPGTRLTVL.

This clone appeared a single time. The rearrangement uses TRBV5-1 and TRBJ2-3; 8 bases are a match to TRBD1. The length of the CDR3 is 17 residues. CDR1 is SGHRS, CDR2 YFSETQ, per germline. J lost 2 bases, V lost 3 bases, and 11 bases had no gene match. Here the CDR3 reads CASSSPPTGAFTDTQYF. The CDR3 DNA follows: TGCGCCAGCAGCTCACCTCCGACAGGGGCCTTCACAGATACGCAGTATTTT.

The chain has TRBV19 and TRBJ2-7, with 10 nucleotides matching TRBD2. This CDR3 is 15 amino acids long. Germline V lookup: CDR1 LNHDA, CDR2 SQIVND (reference sequence). Unmatched junction bases numbered 8, after V lost 3 bases and J lost 6 bases. CDR3 region: CASSMQLAGAGEQYF. In DNA, the CDR3 is TGTGCCAGTAGTATGCAGCTAGCGGGAGCTGGCGAGCAGTACTTC.

This clone was counted only a few times. CDR3 residues: CASRRSGGVVNEQFF. CDR3 nucleotides: TGTGCCAGCAGACGTAGCGGGGGGGTCGTCAATGAGCAGTTCTTC. The V call is TRBV7-2, the J call TRBJ2-1; 11 positions match TRBD2. The germline CDR1 and CDR2 sequences are SGHTA and FQGNSA. V lost 6 bases and J lost 6; bases outside the gene matches: 7. The CDR3 spans 15 residues.

This rearrangement joins TRBV30 to TRBJ1-2; tentative D call: TRBD1 (5 bases). CDR1 GTSNPN and CDR2 SVGIG come from the germline V gene (reference sequence). Deletions cut 0 bases from V and 2 bases from J, with 16 bases between. The CDR3 totals 16 residues. The CDR3 DNA reads as TGTGCCTGGAGTGTACCGCCGGGGGGACGAAACTATGGCTACACCTTC. It translates to CAWSVPPGGRNYGYTF.

The rearrangement joins TRBV13 to TRBJ2-6; the match to TRBD1 covers 7 bases. The germline gives CDR1 PRHDT, CDR2 FYEKMQ (reference sequence). The V and J ends lost 2 bases and 0 bases, in that order; junction bases with no gene match: 16. CDR3 length equals 21 residues. The DNA of the CDR3 is TGTGCCAGCAGCTTATTTAGTGGGACAGAGATTCCCCTCTCTGGGGCCAACGTCCTGACTTTC. The encoded protein is CASSLFSGTEIPLSGANVLTF. The complete variable domain, with remaining parts taken from reference TRBV13 and TRBJ2-6, reads AAGVIQSPRHLIKEKRETATLKCYPIPRHDTVYWYQQGPGQDPQFLISFYEKMQSDKGSIPDRFSAQQFSDYHSELNMSSLELGDSALYFCASSLFSGTEIPLSGANVLTFGAGSRLTVL.

With respect to this clone: A junction boundary mismatches the germline segment, possibly from a read error. J is TRBJ1-3 and V is TRBV7-7; a possible D gene is TRBD1 (6 bases). The CDR3 has 17 amino acids. Per germline, CDR1 SSHAT and CDR2 FNYEAQ (reference sequence). CDR3 nucleotide sequence: TGTGCTAGCAGCTTAGGACCCCCGGGACACTCTGGAAACACCATATATTTT. This encodes CASSLGPPGHSGNTIYF.

V gene TRBV19 combines with J gene TRBJ2-7; maybe TRBD2 (5 bases). Trimming removed 5 bases from V and 9 bases from J, with 17 bases in between. The CDR3 length is 13 residues. Germline assignment: CDR1 LNHDA and CDR2 SQIVND (reference sequence). The CDR3 DNA follows: TGTGCCAGTAGTTTAAGGGAGATCACCCCGCAGTACTTC. It yields the protein CASSLREITPQYF.

The J gene is TRBJ1-2, the V gene TRBV30, with TRBD1 as a possible D gene (5 bases). Deletions cut 7 bases from V and 5 bases from J, with 20 bases between. Looked up from germline, CDR1 is GTSNPN and CDR2 is SVGIG (reference sequence). The CDR3 loop spans 14 amino acids. DNA for the CDR3: TGTGCCTCCATGCAGGGAGGTTTGGAGTATGGCTACACCTTC. Translated, it gives CASMQGGLEYGYTF.